A single sample is the source of the 27 T cell receptor beta chains below, sequenced in a study of T-cell reconstitution after alpha-beta-depleted transplantation in children. This sample's TCRbeta library carried unique molecular identifier barcodes. TCRdb fed the PCR reads into MiXCR, producing one record per CDR3 protein. This repertoire shows hundreds of thousands of distinct CDR3 sequences, roughly 15% found once; its top ten account for roughly two fifths. The source was PBMCs, mostly from graft donor cells, collected 360 days after TCRalphabeta/CD19-depleted stem cell transplant. These receptors were obtained from a male patient aged 2 to 10 who had a stem cell transplant for acute lymphoblastic leukemia, so the T cells may come from the graft donor.

In its sample, this clonotype was seen a few times. This rearrangement joins TRBV6-2 or TRBV6-3 to TRBJ2-2; TRBD2 agrees at 12 bases. Germline loops: CDR1 MNHEY, CDR2 SVGEGT. Trimming at V came to 5 bases and at J to 8 bases, leaving 6 bases not matched to a gene. There are 15 residues in the CDR3. The CDR3 sequence: CASSRLAGDVGELFF. Written as DNA, the CDR3 is TGTGCCAGCAGTCGACTAGCGGGGGACGTAGGGGAGCTGTTTTTT.

The rearrangement joins TRBV5-1 to TRBJ1-2; D not resolved. CDR1 and CDR2 (germline): SGHRS, YFSETQ. The CDR3 has 12 amino acids. V gave up 6 bases and J gave up 7 bases, with 13 bases separating them. For the CDR3, the DNA is TGCGCCAGCAAAGGAGCGAGGGCTGGCTACACCTTC. Translated: CASKGARAGYTF.

This clonotype came up many times. This chain uses TRBV4-2 with TRBJ2-1; no firm D call. This CDR3 is built from 18 residues. V was clipped by 5 bases and J by 9 bases, with 29 bases between them. Germline assignment: CDR1 LGHNA and CDR2 YNFKEQ. CDR3 region: CASSDRNGLQPFIGEQFF. The CDR3 DNA reads TGTGCCAGCAGCGACCGGAACGGGCTACAGCCTTTCATTGGTGAGCAGTTCTTC.

This clonotype has more than one count but fewer than ten. The chain joins TRBV10-3 to TRBJ2-1; D not certain. Germline V gene data show CDR1 as ENHRY and CDR2 as SYGVKD. The CDR3 is 15 residues long. The V gene lost 3 bases and the J gene lost 10 bases, with 19 bases spanning the gap. CDR3 region: CAISDPAGPYREQFF. The CDR3 bases are TGTGCCATCAGTGACCCGGCCGGACCCTACCGAGAGCAGTTCTTC.

This clonotype was counted at least ten times. This sequence joins TRBV7-6 and TRBJ1-2; 8 nucleotides match TRBD1. In germline, CDR1 is SGHVS, CDR2 FNYEAQ. The CDR3 has 14 residues. Trimming removed 5 bases from V and 7 bases from J; junction bases left unmatched: 9. The CDR3 DNA is TGTGCCAGCAGCGAGACAGACAGGGGAAGTGGCTACACCTTC. Amino acid sequence: CASSETDRGSGYTF.

This clonotype came up a few times. The rearrangement uses TRBV9 and TRBJ1-3, with TRBD1 identical over 7 bases. The trim removed 4 bases at V and 4 bases at J, leaving 2 bases unmatched. The CDR3 is 13 residues long. CDR1 is SGDLS, CDR2 YYNGEE, per germline. The CDR3 is CASSLGQGNTIYF. CDR3 DNA: TGTGCCAGCAGCTTGGGACAGGGAAACACCATATATTTT.

The J gene is TRBJ2-3, the V gene TRBV9, with 10 bases aligning to TRBD2. The junction had 18 bases not matched to a gene; V was cut back by 3 bases and J by 8 bases. Germline V lookup: CDR1 SGDLS, CDR2 YYNGEE. This CDR3 region has 18 residues. The CDR3 is CASSGRPHSGGTTVTQYF. In nucleotides, the CDR3 is TGTGCCAGCAGCGGCCGACCTCATAGCGGGGGGACCACGGTTACGCAGTATTTT.

This clonotype was recorded a few times. This chain uses TRBV6-5 with TRBJ1-1; a possible D gene is TRBD1 (6 bases). The length of the CDR3 is 15 residues. Between the trimmed V and J ends, which lost 3 bases and 3 bases, there was a span of 14 bases. Germline V gives CDR1 MNHEY, CDR2 SVGAGI. The CDR3 nucleotides read TGTGCCAGCAGTTATTTACAGGGTGGGGACACTGAAGCTTTCTTT. It yields the protein CASSYLQGGDTEAFF.

This rearrangement joins TRBV9 to TRBJ2-5; D assignment may be TRBD1 or TRBD2 (6 bases each). Germline V gene lookup returns CDR1 SGDLS and CDR2 YYNGEE. Trimming left V 0 bases short and J 3 bases short, with 15 bases between. This CDR3 has 16 amino acids. The CDR3 DNA follows: TGTGCCAGCAGCGTAGCCCCCCGGGGGCCGAAAGAGACCCAGTACTTC. The encoded protein is CASSVAPRGPKETQYF.

This clonotype was observed a few times. The chain recombines TRBV5-1 with TRBJ2-7; 7 nucleotides line up with TRBD1. The CDR3 has 16 amino acids. J gave up 2 bases and V 5 bases, and 13 bases lay outside the gene matches. Germline V gene data show CDR1 as SGHRS and CDR2 as YFSETQ. Written as DNA, the CDR3 is TGCGCCAGCAGTCTAGGGGACAGTTTTGAAGCCTACGAGCAGTACTTC. It translates to CASSLGDSFEAYEQYF.

The chain combines TRBV9 with TRBJ2-3; D is undetermined. The germline gives CDR1 SGDLS, CDR2 YYNGEE. Trimming pared 4 bases from V and 1 base from J, leaving 7 bases between. The CDR3 is 13 amino acids. In nucleotides, the CDR3 is TGTGCCAGCAGCCAGGCCGGCACAGATACGCAGTATTTT. This sequence encodes CASSQAGTDTQYF.

The genes are TRBV12-3 or TRBV12-4 and TRBJ1-1; 7 bases map to TRBD1. The CDR3 spans 14 residues. Germline trimming cut 3 bases from V and 1 base from J; bases unmatched to any gene: 2. CDR3 DNA: TGTGCCAGCAGTTTCCGGACAGGGAACACTGAAGCTTTCTTT. Translated, it gives CASSFRTGNTEAFF.

V gene TRBV5-1 combines with J gene TRBJ2-1; 15 bases map to TRBD2. V dropped 4 bases and J dropped 0; count of bases not matched to a gene: 5. Germline V lookup: CDR1 SGHRS, CDR2 YFSETQ. The CDR3 sequence is 18 residues long. CDR3 coding DNA: TGCGCCAGCAGCCCGGGGACTAGCGGGGGGAGCTCCTACAATGAGCAGTTCTTC. It specifies CASSPGTSGGSSYNEQFF.

The chain is built from TRBV20-1 and TRBJ2-3; D gene unclear. Germline-derived CDR1 and CDR2 are DFQATT and SNEGSKA (reference sequence). The CDR3 has 15 amino acids. CDR3: CSVEPDETYTDTQYF. The CDR3 coding sequence is TGCAGCGTAGAGCCTGATGAAACCTACACAGATACGCAGTATTTT.

In its sample, this clonotype was seen a few times. V and J are TRBV6-2 or TRBV6-3 and TRBJ2-1; possible D gene TRBD1, 6 bases. Trimming shortened V by 3 bases and J by 10 bases, and 25 bases separated the two germline ends. Germline CDR1 and CDR2: MNHEY and SVGEGT. This CDR3 is 17 amino acids long. CDR3 DNA sequence: TGTGCCAGCAGTTATGGTAGGATTTTCCCCGCTCAGGGGGAGCAGTTCTTC. It yields the protein CASSYGRIFPAQGEQFF.

This clonotype was seen once. The chain combines TRBV7-2 with TRBJ1-1, with D possibly matching TRBD1 (6 bases). There are 16 residues in the CDR3. The germline CDR1 and CDR2 sequences are SGHTA and FQGNSA. V dropped 5 bases and J dropped 2 bases, with 18 bases sitting between them. The CDR3 DNA reads as TGTGCCAGCAGCCCCCAAGGACAGAGACTTAACACTGAAGCTTTCTTT. Translation gives CASSPQGQRLNTEAFF.

The V and J genes are TRBV10-3 and TRBJ1-2; D is undetermined. The V gene lost 7 bases and the J gene lost 0 bases, with 12 bases spanning the gap. The CDR3 is 14 amino acids. Germline assignment: CDR1 ENHRY and CDR2 SYGVKD. The CDR3 DNA follows: TGTGCCATCAACCTGGACGGAGCTAACTATGGCTACACCTTC. Encoded protein: CAINLDGANYGYTF.

The genes are TRBV12-3 or TRBV12-4 and TRBJ2-3; D is unclear. The CDR3 is made up of 17 amino acids. Trimming stripped 0 bases from V and 2 bases from J, with 15 bases between. CDR3 nucleotides: TGTGCCAGCAGTTTAGCGCTCGCGGTCTTCATCACAGATACGCAGTATTTT. Translation gives CASSLALAVFITDTQYF.

DNA of the CDR3: TGTGCCAGCAGTTACTCGGGGGTTTGGGAGACCCAGTACTTC. This gives the protein CASSYSGVWETQYF. The chain couples TRBV6-5 to TRBJ2-5; D may match TRBD1 or TRBD2 (5 bases each). V lost 0 bases to trimming and J lost 5 bases, with 10 bases between them. CDR3 length: 14 residues. Germline CDR1 is MNHEY and CDR2 is SVGAGI.

V usage is TRBV20-1 and J usage is TRBJ1-5; TRBD1 agrees at 7 bases. V was clipped by 6 bases and J by 0 bases; unmatched bases: 11. CDR3 length: 16 amino acids. Germline V gene data show CDR1 as DFQATT and CDR2 as SNEGSKA (reference sequence). CDR3 residues: CSAEQGPLYSNQPQHF. Here the CDR3 DNA reads TGCAGTGCCGAACAGGGGCCCCTCTATAGCAATCAGCCCCAGCATTTT.

This chain connects TRBV27 to TRBJ2-1; tentatively, D is TRBD1 or TRBD2 (5 bases each). The CDR3 consists of 17 residues. The V end was cut by 0 bases, the J end by 3 bases, with 15 bases between. Germline V gene sequence: CDR1 MNHEY, CDR2 SMNVEV (reference sequence). CDR3 loop: CASSLSTMRGLYNEQFF. CDR3 DNA sequence: TGTGCCAGCAGTTTATCCACAATGAGGGGTCTCTACAATGAGCAGTTCTTC.

The V and J genes are TRBV20-1 and TRBJ1-1; D is possibly TRBD1 (5 bases). Germline V CDR1 and CDR2: DFQATT, SNEGSKA (reference sequence). The V and J ends lost 7 bases and 3 bases respectively, with 15 bases between them. CDR3 length equals 13 residues. DNA of the CDR3: TGCAGTGTAGAACGTCCCAGGGACACTGAAGCTTTCTTT. Protein sequence: CSVERPRDTEAFF.

The chain joins TRBV12-3 or TRBV12-4 to TRBJ2-7; possibly TRBD1 for D (6 bases). This CDR3 is built from 14 residues. Between the trimmed V and J ends, which lost 3 bases and 0 bases, there was a span of 9 bases. This CDR3 is CASSLRDTSYEQYF. The CDR3 DNA follows: TGTGCCAGCAGTTTGAGGGACACCTCCTACGAGCAGTACTTC.

This clonotype was observed a handful of times. The genes are TRBV10-3 and TRBJ2-5; D is ambiguous. There are 15 residues in the CDR3. In germline, CDR1 is ENHRY, CDR2 SYGVKD. V lost 0 bases and J lost 4, with 12 bases in between. The CDR3 here is CAISESTEMGETQYF. CDR3 nucleotides: TGTGCCATCAGTGAGTCAACAGAGATGGGAGAGACCCAGTACTTC.

This chain joins TRBV28 and TRBJ1-6, with 9 bases identical to TRBD1. Germline-derived CDR1 and CDR2 are MDHEN and SYDVKM. The CDR3 extends over 15 amino acids. Trimming cost V 5 bases and J 8 bases; bases outside gene matches: 7. CDR3 loop: CASSLIQGADSPLHF. The DNA for the CDR3 is TGTGCCAGCAGTCTCATACAGGGGGCGGATTCACCCCTCCACTTT.

This chain connects TRBV5-5 to TRBJ2-3; D might be TRBD1 or TRBD2, each matching 5 bases. V dropped 0 bases and J dropped 5 bases, with 22 bases sitting between them. This CDR3 has 18 residues. CDR1 is SGHKS, CDR2 YYEKEE, per germline (reference sequence). This CDR3 reads CASSLDSPGPGSGDTQYF. CDR3 in DNA: TGTGCCAGCAGCTTGGATTCTCCGGGACCGGGTTCAGGAGATACGCAGTATTTT.

This sequence joins TRBV2 and TRBJ2-2; no definite D call. Per the germline V gene, CDR1 is SNHLY and CDR2 is FYNNEI. This CDR3 is built from 12 residues. The V gene lost 4 bases and the J gene lost 4 bases, with 4 bases spanning the gap. Here the CDR3 DNA reads TGTGCCAGCAGTGTTGCCACCGGGGAGCTGTTTTTT. It is translated as CASSVATGELFF.